The table lists the clone carrying this TCR beta chain with many counts. The antigen is unknown. The CDR3 extends over 17 amino acids. Germline trimming cut 4 bases from V and 3 bases from J; bases unmatched to any gene: 11. Germline values: CDR1 SEHNR, CDR2 FQNEAQ (reference sequence). The sample is drawn from a study of molecular identifiers for immune sequencing clone quantification. For bulk TCR libraries, previously described methods and listed TCR primers were used. TCRdb independently ran MiXCR on the PCR reads; one entry per CDR3 protein. The repertoire has about 320,000 distinct CDR3 sequences, about 20% of them found once; the top ten carry roughly 0.86%. Study-wide results and limits: Molecules of identical TCR sharing a barcode could underestimate highly expanded clone sizes. Effector cells kept over 98% of their molecules in clones above 20 RNA copies, while naive cells kept under 1% there.

The sample comprised naive CD8+ T cells from blood, with Jurkat cell RNA spiked in. Subset here: FACS-sorted CD8+CD4-CCR7+CD45RA+ naive T cells. The receptor was isolated from a human donor in good health. Some libraries in this study had Jurkat cell RNA spiked in. The genes are TRBV7-9 and TRBJ2-3, with 9 bases aligning to TRBD1. As DNA, the CDR3 is TGTGCCAGCAGCTCCAATTATGGGGACAGGGCTACAGATACGCAGTATTTT. As protein: CASSSNYGDRATDTQYF.